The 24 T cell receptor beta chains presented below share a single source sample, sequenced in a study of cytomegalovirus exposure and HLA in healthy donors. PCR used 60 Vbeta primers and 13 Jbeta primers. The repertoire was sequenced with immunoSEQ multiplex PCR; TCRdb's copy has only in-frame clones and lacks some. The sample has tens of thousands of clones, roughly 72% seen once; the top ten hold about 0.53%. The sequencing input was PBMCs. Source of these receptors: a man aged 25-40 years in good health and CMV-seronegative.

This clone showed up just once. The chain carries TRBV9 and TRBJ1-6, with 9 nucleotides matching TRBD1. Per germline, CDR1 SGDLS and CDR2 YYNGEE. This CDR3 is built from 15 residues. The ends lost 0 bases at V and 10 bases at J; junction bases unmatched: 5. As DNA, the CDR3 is TGTGCCAGCAGCGTAGGTCGGACAGGGGTCTCACCCCTCCACTTT. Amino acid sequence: CASSVGRTGVSPLHF.

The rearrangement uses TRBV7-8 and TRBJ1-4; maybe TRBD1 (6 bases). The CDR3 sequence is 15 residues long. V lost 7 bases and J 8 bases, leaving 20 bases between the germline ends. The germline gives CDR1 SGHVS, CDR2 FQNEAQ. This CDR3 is CASNQAPRGREKLFF. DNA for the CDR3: TGTGCCAGCAACCAGGCCCCCAGGGGCCGGGAAAAACTGTTTTTT.

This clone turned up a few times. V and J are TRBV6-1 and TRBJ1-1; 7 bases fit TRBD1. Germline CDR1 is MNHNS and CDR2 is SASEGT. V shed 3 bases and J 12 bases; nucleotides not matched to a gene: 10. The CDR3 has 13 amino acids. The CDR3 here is CASSDTGVRMPFF. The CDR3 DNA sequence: TGTGCCAGCAGTGATACAGGGGTAAGAATGCCTTTCTTT.

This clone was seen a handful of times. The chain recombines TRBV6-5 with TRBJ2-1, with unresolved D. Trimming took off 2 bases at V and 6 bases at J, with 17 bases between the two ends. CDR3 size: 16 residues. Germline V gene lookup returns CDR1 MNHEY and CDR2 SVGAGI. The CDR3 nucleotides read TGTGCCAGCAGTTACGCCGTAATTGAGAGTCCCAATGAGCAGTTCTTC. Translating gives CASSYAVIESPNEQFF.

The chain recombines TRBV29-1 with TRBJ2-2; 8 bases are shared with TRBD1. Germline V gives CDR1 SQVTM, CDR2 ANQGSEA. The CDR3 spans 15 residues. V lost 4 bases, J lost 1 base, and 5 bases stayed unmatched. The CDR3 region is CSVVAGGVNTGELFF. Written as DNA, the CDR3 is TGCAGCGTTGTGGCAGGGGGCGTGAACACCGGGGAGCTGTTTTTT.

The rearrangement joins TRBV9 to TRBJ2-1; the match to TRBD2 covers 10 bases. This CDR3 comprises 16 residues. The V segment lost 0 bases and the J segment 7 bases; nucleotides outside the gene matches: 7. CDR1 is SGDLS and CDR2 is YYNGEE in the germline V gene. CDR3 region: CASSVGGGLAANEQFF. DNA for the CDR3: TGTGCCAGCAGCGTAGGGGGAGGACTAGCGGCTAATGAGCAGTTCTTC.

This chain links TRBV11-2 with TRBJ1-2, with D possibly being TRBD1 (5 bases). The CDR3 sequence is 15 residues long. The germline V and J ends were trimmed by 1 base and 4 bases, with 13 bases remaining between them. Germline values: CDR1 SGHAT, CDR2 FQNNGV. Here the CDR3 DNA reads TGTGCCAGCAGCTTAGGGAGGGGACGCCCCTATGGCTACACCTTC. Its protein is CASSLGRGRPYGYTF. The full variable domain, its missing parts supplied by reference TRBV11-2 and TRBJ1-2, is EAGVAQSPRYKIIEKRQSVAFWCNPISGHATLYWYQQILGQGPKLLIQFQNNGVVDDSQLPKDRFSAERLKGVDSTLKIQPAKLEDSAVYLCASSLGRGRPYGYTFGSGTRLTVV.

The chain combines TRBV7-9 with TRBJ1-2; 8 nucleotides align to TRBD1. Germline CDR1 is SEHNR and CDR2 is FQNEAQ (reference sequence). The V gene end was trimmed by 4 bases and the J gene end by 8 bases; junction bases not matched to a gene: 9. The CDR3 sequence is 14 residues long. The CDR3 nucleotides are TGTGCCAGCAGCTATGATCAGGGGGCGCGGGGCTACACCTTC. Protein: CASSYDQGARGYTF.

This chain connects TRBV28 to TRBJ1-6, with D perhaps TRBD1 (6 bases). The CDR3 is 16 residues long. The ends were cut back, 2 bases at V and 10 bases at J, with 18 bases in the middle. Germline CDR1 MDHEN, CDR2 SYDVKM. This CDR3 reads CASSLTGTTLPSPLHF. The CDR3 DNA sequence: TGTGCCAGCAGTTTAACCGGGACAACTCTCCCATCACCCCTCCACTTT.

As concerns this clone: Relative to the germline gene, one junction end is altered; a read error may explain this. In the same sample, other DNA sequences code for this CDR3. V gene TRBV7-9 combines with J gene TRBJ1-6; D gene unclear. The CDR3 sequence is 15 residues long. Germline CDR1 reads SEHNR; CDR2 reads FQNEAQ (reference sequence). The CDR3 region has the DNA TGTGCCAGCAGGTCGAGCAGAGCGAATAACTCACCCCTCCACTTT. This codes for CASRSSRANNSPLHF.

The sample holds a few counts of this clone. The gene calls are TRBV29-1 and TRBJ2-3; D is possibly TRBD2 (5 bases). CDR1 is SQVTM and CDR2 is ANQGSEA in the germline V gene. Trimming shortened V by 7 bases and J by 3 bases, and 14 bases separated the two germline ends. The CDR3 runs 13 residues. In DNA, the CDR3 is TGCAGCGCACTAAGAGGGAGTACAGATACGCAGTATTTT. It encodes CSALRGSTDTQYF.

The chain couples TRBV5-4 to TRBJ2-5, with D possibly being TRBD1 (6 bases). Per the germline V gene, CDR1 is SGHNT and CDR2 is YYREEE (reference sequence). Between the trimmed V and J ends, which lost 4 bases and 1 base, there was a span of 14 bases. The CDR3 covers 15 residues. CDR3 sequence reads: CASSPTGGPQETQYF. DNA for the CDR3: TGTGCCAGCAGCCCGACAGGAGGTCCCCAAGAGACCCAGTACTTC.

The CDR3 region is CASSLRQTNEKLFF. The DNA of the CDR3 is TGTGCCAGCAGCCTGCGACAGACGAATGAAAAACTGTTTTTT. The V and J genes are TRBV14 and TRBJ1-4, with D possibly being TRBD1 (5 bases). Looked up from germline, CDR1 is SGHDN and CDR2 is FVKESK. CDR3 length: 14 residues. With 4 bases removed from V and 5 bases from J, the gap between germline ends came to 11 bases.

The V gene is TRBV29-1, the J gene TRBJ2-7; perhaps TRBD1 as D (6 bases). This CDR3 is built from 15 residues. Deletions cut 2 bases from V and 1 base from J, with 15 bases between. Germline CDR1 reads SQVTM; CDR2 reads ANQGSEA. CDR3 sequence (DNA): TGCAGCGTTGAATTGGCAGGGGCTGCTTCCTACGAGCAGTACTTC. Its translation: CSVELAGAASYEQYF.

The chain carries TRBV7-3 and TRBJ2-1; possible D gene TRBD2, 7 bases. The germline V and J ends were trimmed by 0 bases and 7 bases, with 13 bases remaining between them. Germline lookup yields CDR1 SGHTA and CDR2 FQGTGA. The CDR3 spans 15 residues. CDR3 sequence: CASSLTGGGQNEQFF. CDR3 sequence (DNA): TGTGCCAGCAGCTTAACGGGGGGGGGCCAGAATGAGCAGTTCTTC.

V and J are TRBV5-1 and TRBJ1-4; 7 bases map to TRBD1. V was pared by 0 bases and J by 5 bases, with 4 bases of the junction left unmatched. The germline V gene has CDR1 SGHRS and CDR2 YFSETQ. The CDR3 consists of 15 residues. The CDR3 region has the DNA TGCGCCAGCAGCTTGGGAGGGACAGCCAATGAAAAACTGTTTTTT. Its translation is CASSLGGTANEKLFF.

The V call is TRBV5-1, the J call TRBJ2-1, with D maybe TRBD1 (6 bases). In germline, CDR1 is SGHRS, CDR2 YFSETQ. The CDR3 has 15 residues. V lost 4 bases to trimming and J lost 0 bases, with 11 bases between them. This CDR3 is CASSLRQASYNEQFF. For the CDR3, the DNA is TGCGCCAGCAGCCTCCGACAGGCCTCCTACAATGAGCAGTTCTTC.

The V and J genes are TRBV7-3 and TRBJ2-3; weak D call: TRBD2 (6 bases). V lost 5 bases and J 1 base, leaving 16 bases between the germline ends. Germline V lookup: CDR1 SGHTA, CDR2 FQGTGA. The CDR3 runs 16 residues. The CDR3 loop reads CASSAGGAGRTDTQYF. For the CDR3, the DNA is TGTGCCAGCAGCGCTGGTGGGGCGGGGCGCACAGATACGCAGTATTTT.

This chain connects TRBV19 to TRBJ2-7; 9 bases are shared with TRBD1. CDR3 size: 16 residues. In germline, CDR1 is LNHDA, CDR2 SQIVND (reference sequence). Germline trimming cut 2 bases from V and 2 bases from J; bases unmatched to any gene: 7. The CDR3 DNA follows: TGTGCCAGTAGTATAACCGGGACAGGGTTCCCCTACGAGCAGTACTTC. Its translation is CASSITGTGFPYEQYF.

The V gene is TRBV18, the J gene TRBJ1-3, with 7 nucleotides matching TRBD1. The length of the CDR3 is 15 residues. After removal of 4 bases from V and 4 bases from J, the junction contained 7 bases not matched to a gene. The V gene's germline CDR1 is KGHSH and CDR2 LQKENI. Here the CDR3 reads CASSRARGQGNTIYF. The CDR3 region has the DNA TGTGCCAGCTCACGAGCGAGGGGGCAAGGAAACACCATATATTTT.

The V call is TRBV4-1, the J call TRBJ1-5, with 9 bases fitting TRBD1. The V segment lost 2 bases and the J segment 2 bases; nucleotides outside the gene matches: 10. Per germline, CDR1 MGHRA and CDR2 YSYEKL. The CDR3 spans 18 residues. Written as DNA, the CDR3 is TGCGCCAGCAGCCAACTCCCCCCGGGACAGGGTCGCAATCAGCCCCAGCATTTT. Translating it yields CASSQLPPGQGRNQPQHF.

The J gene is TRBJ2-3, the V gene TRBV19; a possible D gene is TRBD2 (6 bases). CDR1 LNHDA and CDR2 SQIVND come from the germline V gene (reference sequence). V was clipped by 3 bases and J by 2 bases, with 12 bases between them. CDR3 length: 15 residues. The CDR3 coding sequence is TGTGCCAGTAGTATCTATGCGGGGCCCACAGATACGCAGTATTTT. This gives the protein CASSIYAGPTDTQYF.

DNA for the CDR3: TGTGCCAGCAGCGCCCCCCGGACAGGAGTGGACAATGAGCAGTTCTTC. Translated, it gives CASSAPRTGVDNEQFF. The chain joins TRBV9 to TRBJ2-1, with 7 bases aligning to TRBD1. The germline CDR1 and CDR2 sequences are SGDLS and YYNGEE. J lost 5 bases, V lost 3 bases, and 11 bases had no gene match. The CDR3 loop spans 16 amino acids.

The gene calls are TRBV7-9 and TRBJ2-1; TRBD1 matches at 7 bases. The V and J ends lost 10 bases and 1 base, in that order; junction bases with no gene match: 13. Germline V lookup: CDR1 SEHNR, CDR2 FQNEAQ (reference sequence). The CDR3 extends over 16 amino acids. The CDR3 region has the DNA TGTGCCATCCCACAGGGCGGCAGGGGGTCCTACAATGAGCAGTTCTTC. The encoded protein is CAIPQGGRGSYNEQFF.